This T cell receptor beta chain was recovered during a study of cytomegalovirus exposure and HLA in healthy donors. Primers for the PCR totalled 60 Vbeta and 13 Jbeta. Measured with immunoSEQ multiplex PCR; TCRdb has only the in-frame clones, and not every one. Of roughly 290,000 clones in the sample, 75% to 85% were seen once. The germline gives CDR1 MNHNY, CDR2 SVGAGI (reference sequence). The CDR3 sequence is 16 residues long. J gave up 1 base and V 2 bases, and 6 bases lay outside the gene matches. Points from the study as a whole: Using the classifier, cytomegalovirus status was reportedly diagnosed with high specificity and sensitivity.

On this clone: What it binds is not known.

This receptor was obtained from a girl between 2 and 10 years old in good health and CMV-seronegative. The chain uses TRBV6-6 and TRBJ2-3, with 7 bases lining up with TRBD2. The sequencing input was PBMCs. The DNA of the CDR3 is TGTGCCAGCAGTTACATTTCCCGGGGGGGCACAGATACGCAGTATTTT. Amino acid sequence: CASSYISRGGTDTQYF.